The source of this T cell receptor (beta chain) is a study of T-cell reconstitution after alpha-beta-depleted transplantation in children. The TCRbeta library was prepared with unique molecular identifiers. One entry per CDR3 protein results from TCRdb running MiXCR on the PCR reads. This table has about 400,000 distinct CDR3 sequences, 15% to 20% appearing once. The CDR3 consists of 13 residues. V lost 2 bases and J lost 7, with 9 bases in between. The germline gives CDR1 SGHTA, CDR2 FQGNSA. This sample comprised PBMCs, mostly from graft donor cells, obtained 360 days after TCRalphabeta/CD19-depleted stem cell transplant. This clonotype was sampled from a boy in the first two years of life who had a stem cell transplant for Wiskott-Aldrich syndrome, so the T cells may come from the graft donor. This chain links TRBV7-2 with TRBJ2-1; D unclear. CDR3: CASSLFWQNEQFF. The DNA for the CDR3 is TGTGCCAGCAGCTTATTTTGGCAGAATGAGCAGTTCTTC.